This TCR beta chain was obtained from a study of blood T cell repertoires in COVID-19. At the level of the study: The United States, Italy and Spain supplied acute and convalescent COVID-19 samples. PBMCs, B-cell-depleted T cells, or T cells were the source of the cDNA or gDNA that made up the material.

The CDR3 runs 14 residues. Germline lookup yields CDR1 SGHAT and CDR2 FQDESV (reference sequence). V lost 5 bases to trimming and J lost 1 base; unmatched junction nucleotides: 1. Participants' reported clinical history set cohort assignment. Original processing notes: Reference gene primer amplification gave estimated nucleated cell counts. Sequencing was performed with immunoSEQ multiplex PCR; in TCRdb, only in-frame clones are kept and a portion is missing. From that table come the V and J calls and clone size; the DNA was used to work out D and trimming. The sample yields about 280,000 clones, approximately 90% seen once.

The source material was PBMCs or T cells enriched from blood (not recorded which). This chain uses TRBV11-1 with TRBJ2-5; TRBD1 matches at 10 bases. The source is a woman aged 25 to 39 with acute COVID-19. This CDR3 is CASSRTGGQETQYF. The CDR3 nucleotides are TGTGCCAGCAGCCGGACAGGGGGCCAAGAGACCCAGTACTTC.